This TCR beta chain was sequenced for a study of blood T cell repertoires in COVID-19. Overall study: The samples span acute and convalescent COVID-19 from the United States, Italy and Spain. Nucleic acid was either cDNA or gDNA, and it came from T cells, B-cell-depleted T cells, or PBMCs.

While infection was still active, Seattle patients were enrolled and then followed longitudinally. This CDR3 has 15 residues. Unmatched junction bases numbered 8, after V lost 3 bases and J lost 8 bases. Germline assignment: CDR1 LNHDA and CDR2 SQIVND (reference sequence). Original data processing: Amplification with reference gene primers provided the estimates of nucleated cell counts. TCRdb's table, derived via immunoSEQ multiplex PCR, lists solely in-frame clones and lacks some. V and J calls and clone size are given by that table; D and trimming were obtained from the DNA. The data show approximately 200,000 clones, with about 95% seen just once and 0.6% to 0.9% held by the top ten.

Sequencing was carried out using peripheral blood. The chain recombines TRBV19 with TRBJ1-3; 9 nucleotides align to TRBD1. This receptor was taken from a man aged 25-45 years with COVID-19, enrolled during active disease. The CDR3 protein is CASSMGQGSQDTIYF. CDR3 nucleotides: TGTGCCAGTAGTATGGGACAGGGTTCACAGGACACCATATATTTT.